Below are 16 T cell receptor beta chains sequenced from a single sample in a study of human T cells and chemical hapten exposure. Each CDR3 protein gets one entry after TCRdb re-called the RACE reads with MiXCR. Seen here are about 74,000 distinct CDR3 sequences, 12% to 15% observed once, and the top ten hold approximately 4.6%. Noted time point: pre-sensitization, week 0. As for treatment: therapeutic diphenylcyclopropenone sensitization with weekly scalp DPC. The sample was whole blood, taken in connection with sensitization to the hapten diphenylcyclopropenone (DPC). The receptor set was obtained from a woman aged 50 to 60 with alopecia areata. Some clones in this sample may be carry-over from other donors' samples.

This chain connects TRBV7-6 to TRBJ2-2, with 15 bases lining up with TRBD2. This CDR3 has 19 amino acids. V shed 6 bases and J 2 bases; nucleotides not matched to a gene: 10. Germline CDR1 is SGHVS and CDR2 is FNYEAQ. CDR3 loop: CASSSSGTSGRLNTGELFF. Written as DNA, the CDR3 is TGTGCCAGCAGTTCCTCCGGGACTAGCGGGAGGTTAAACACCGGGGAGCTGTTTTTT.

The gene calls are TRBV3-1 and TRBJ2-7; TRBD2 might be the D (6 bases). The CDR3 sequence is 15 residues long. CDR1 is LGHDT, CDR2 YNNKEL, per germline (reference sequence). The germline V and J ends were trimmed by 4 bases and 0 bases, with 13 bases remaining between them. The CDR3 DNA is TGTGCCAGCAGCCCGGACGTGACTAGCTCCTACGAGCAGTACTTC. This sequence encodes CASSPDVTSSYEQYF.

The chain uses TRBV11-2 and TRBJ2-5; D uncertain. V lost 4 bases and J 2 bases, leaving 8 bases between the germline ends. The CDR3 loop spans 13 amino acids. The V gene's germline CDR1 is SGHAT and CDR2 FQNNGV. CDR3 region: CASSSRLQETQYF. CDR3 coding DNA: TGTGCCAGCAGCTCCCGGTTACAAGAGACCCAGTACTTC.

At least ten counts were recorded for this clonotype. The CDR3 DNA is TGTGCCAGCTCACCCGTTTCGGACACTGAAGCTTTCTTT. It codes for CASSPVSDTEAFF. The chain links TRBV18 to TRBJ1-1; D remains unclear. The CDR3 extends over 13 amino acids. Per the germline V gene, CDR1 is KGHSH and CDR2 is LQKENI. V dropped 3 bases and J dropped 3 bases, with 8 bases sitting between them.

The chain uses TRBV20-1 and TRBJ1-6; unclear D gene. The CDR3 sequence is 18 residues long. V lost 0 bases to trimming and J lost 0 bases, with 15 bases between them. CDR1 and CDR2 from the germline V gene are DFQATT and SNEGSKA (reference sequence). The CDR3 spells CSARDLGKSSSYNSPLHF. The CDR3 DNA is TGCAGTGCTAGAGACCTAGGAAAATCAAGCTCCTATAATTCACCCCTCCACTTT.

In its sample, this clonotype was seen a few times. CDR3 in DNA: TGTGCCAGCAGTTTTGTGTGGGAGGGAAACAATGAGCAGTTCTTC. This translates into CASSFVWEGNNEQFF. The V call is TRBV12-3 or TRBV12-4, the J call TRBJ2-1; TRBD2 aligns across 7 bases. Trimming at V came to 3 bases and at J to 5 bases, leaving 7 bases not matched to a gene. This CDR3 spans 15 amino acids.

In its sample, this clonotype was seen a few times. The chain employs TRBV20-1 and TRBJ2-7, with 8 bases identical to TRBD2. CDR1 is DFQATT, CDR2 SNEGSKA, per germline (reference sequence). This CDR3 region has 13 residues. V lost 2 bases and J lost 7; bases outside the gene matches: 7. CDR3 region: CSARHSGSREQYF. The CDR3 region has the DNA TGCAGTGCTAGACACAGCGGGAGTCGGGAGCAGTACTTC.

This clonotype came up a few times. The chain carries TRBV20-1 and TRBJ1-1; no clear D. The V and J ends lost 2 bases and 1 base respectively, with 11 bases between them. CDR3 length equals 14 residues. Germline V gives CDR1 DFQATT, CDR2 SNEGSKA (reference sequence). CDR3 DNA: TGCAGTGCTAGACGAGGAGTGTCGAACACTGAAGCTTTCTTT. It yields the protein CSARRGVSNTEAFF.

This clonotype was picked up many times. The chain carries TRBV7-6 and TRBJ2-6; 7 nucleotides agree with TRBD2. Germline V gives CDR1 SGHVS, CDR2 FNYEAQ. J was trimmed by 0 bases and V by 5 bases; bases with no gene match: 13. The CDR3 is made up of 19 amino acids. In DNA form, the CDR3 reads TGTGCCAGCAGCCGGCGTGGGAGGGAGGGGTCCTCTGGGGCCAACGTCCTGACTTTC. This codes for CASSRRGREGSSGANVLTF. Looking up the rest from reference TRBV7-6 and TRBJ2-6 gives the full variable domain: GAGVSQSPRYKVTKRGQDVALRCDPISGHVSLYWYRQALGQGPEFLTYFNYEAQQDKSGLPNDRFSAERPEGSISTLTIQRTEQRDSAMYRCASSRRGREGSSGANVLTFGAGSRLTVL.

V usage is TRBV20-1 and J usage is TRBJ2-2, with 8 bases aligning to TRBD2. Germline CDR1 reads DFQATT; CDR2 reads SNEGSKA (reference sequence). After removal of 3 bases from V and 4 bases from J, the junction contained 1 base not matched to a gene. This CDR3 region has 13 residues. The CDR3 coding sequence is TGCAGTGCTAGCGGGAGGGTCACCGGGGAGCTGTTTTTT. This translates into CSASGRVTGELFF.

This clonotype showed up many times. The J gene is TRBJ2-7, the V gene TRBV29-1; 7 bases fit TRBD2. Losses at the gene ends were 8 bases for V and 6 bases for J; bases not matched to a gene: 10. In germline, CDR1 is SQVTM, CDR2 ANQGSEA. The CDR3 covers 12 residues. The CDR3 reads CSTSLGGGEQYF. DNA of the CDR3: TGCAGCACCTCCTTGGGGGGGGGCGAGCAGTACTTC.

This clonotype was counted between two and nine times. The gene calls are TRBV20-1 and TRBJ2-2; the D is unclear. The V gene's germline CDR1 is DFQATT and CDR2 SNEGSKA (reference sequence). This CDR3 region has 11 residues. With 6 bases removed from V and 5 bases from J, the gap between germline ends came to 7 bases. CDR3 residues: CSARETGELFF. The CDR3 nucleotides read TGCAGTGCGCGAGAGACCGGGGAGCTGTTTTTT.

This clonotype was counted only a few times. The chain's CDR3 is CASSQGGSGKLFF. CDR3 sequence (DNA): TGTGCCAGCAGCCAAGGGGGTTCCGGAAAACTGTTTTTT. The chain is built from TRBV3-1 and TRBJ1-4; D is ambiguous. The CDR3 totals 13 residues. Trimming cost V 1 base and J 10 bases, with 10 bases left between them. Germline V gene data show CDR1 as LGHDT and CDR2 as YNNKEL (reference sequence).

This clonotype has just a few counts. The V gene is TRBV20-1, the J gene TRBJ2-5; a possible D gene is TRBD2 (6 bases). Germline V gene sequence: CDR1 DFQATT, CDR2 SNEGSKA (reference sequence). This CDR3 contains 15 residues. V lost 3 bases and J 5 bases, leaving 19 bases between the germline ends. The CDR3 sequence is CSARDPRLEMETQYF. In DNA form, the CDR3 reads TGCAGTGCTAGGGACCCCAGACTAGAAATGGAGACCCAGTACTTC.

The chain combines TRBV11-2 with TRBJ2-1, with TRBD1 matching 8 bases. This CDR3 spans 16 amino acids. V lost 4 bases, J lost 4 bases, and 9 bases stayed unmatched. Germline CDR1 is SGHAT and CDR2 is FQNNGV. CDR3 region: CASSSNIGTGYNEQFF. Written as DNA, the CDR3 is TGTGCCAGCAGCTCCAACATCGGGACAGGATACAATGAGCAGTTCTTC.

This clonotype was seen a single time. The gene calls are TRBV6-6 and TRBJ2-7; no firm D call. Germline V CDR1 and CDR2: MNHNY, SVGAGI (reference sequence). With 3 bases removed from V and 3 bases from J, the gap between germline ends came to 12 bases. There are 14 residues in the CDR3. DNA of the CDR3: TGTGCCAGCAGTTATTCGGGTCTCGACTACGAGCAGTACTTC. Translation gives CASSYSGLDYEQYF.